This entry concerns a single TCR beta chain. Its antigen remains unidentified. These data originate in a study of OX40 agonist ivuxolimab in advanced cancers. For the study at large: A mean age of about 56 years, range about 23 to 80, was recorded, and under 85% were male.

General study results and limits: Among T cells, CD8+ cells averaged more expanded clones than CD4+ cells. CD4+ and CD8+ T cells in blood underwent clonal expansion by week 6 at 0.1 to 3.0 mg/kg.

The repertoire was sequenced with immunoSEQ multiplex PCR; TCRdb's copy has only in-frame clones and lacks some. The sample includes 90,000 to 100,000 clones, about 96% seen only once; the top ten take 2% to 2.5%. Germline V gene data show CDR1 as SGHVS and CDR2 as FNYEAQ. The CDR3 is 12 amino acids. Between the trimmed V and J ends, which lost 1 base and 6 bases, there was a span of 3 bases. Autoimmune disease history or systemic immunosuppression disqualified patients. This TCR came from an adult with an advanced solid tumor such as melanoma, head and neck, liver or kidney cancer. The source material was CD4+ or CD8+ T cells sorted from blood, sampled in a trial of the OX40 agonist ivuxolimab. The chain combines TRBV7-6 with TRBJ2-2; no clear D gene. The CDR3 nucleotides are TGTGCCAGCAGCTTAGGTCCCGGGGAGCTGTTTTTT. Protein: CASSLGPGELFF.